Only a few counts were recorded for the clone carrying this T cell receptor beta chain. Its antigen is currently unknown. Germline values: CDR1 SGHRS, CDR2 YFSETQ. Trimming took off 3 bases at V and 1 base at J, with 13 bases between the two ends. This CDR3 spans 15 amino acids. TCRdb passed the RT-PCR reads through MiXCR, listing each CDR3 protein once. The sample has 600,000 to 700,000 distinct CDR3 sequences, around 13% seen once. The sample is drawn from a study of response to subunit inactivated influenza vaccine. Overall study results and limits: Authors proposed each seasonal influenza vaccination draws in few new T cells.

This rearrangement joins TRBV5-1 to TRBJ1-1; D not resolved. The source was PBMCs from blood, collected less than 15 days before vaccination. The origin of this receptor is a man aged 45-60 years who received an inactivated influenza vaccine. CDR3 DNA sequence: TGCGCCAGCAGCTCCGGGCCCCGGGGGAACACTGAAGCTTTCTTT. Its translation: CASSSGPRGNTEAFF.